The 14 T cell receptor beta chains given below trace back to one sample, sequenced in a study of blood T cell repertoires in COVID-19. Clones were sequenced by immunoSEQ multiplex PCR, and TCRdb holds only the in-frame ones, with some missing. In the table there are 200,000 to 250,000 clones, around 87% of which are singletons. Sequenced material: peripheral blood. The receptors shown here come from a woman in her forties or fifties with COVID-19, enrolled during active disease.

CDR3 amino acids: CASSPGDRDHEQYF. CDR3 nucleotides: TGTGCCAGCAGTCCAGGGGACAGGGACCACGAGCAGTACTTC. This chain connects TRBV2 to TRBJ2-7; TRBD1 agrees at 9 bases. The CDR3 covers 14 residues. CDR1 SNHLY and CDR2 FYNNEI come from the germline V gene. V was clipped by 5 bases and J by 5 bases; unmatched bases: 7. Full variable domain (outside the CDR3, taken from reference TRBV2 and TRBJ2-7): EPEVTQTPSHQVTQMGQEVILRCVPISNHLYFYWYRQILGQKVEFLVSFYNNEISEKSEIFDDQFSVERPDGSNFTLKIRSTKLEDSAMYFCASSPGDRDHEQYFGPGTRLTVT.

The gene calls are TRBV9 and TRBJ2-3, with 8 bases fitting TRBD2. The CDR3 is 16 amino acids. CDR1 SGDLS and CDR2 YYNGEE come from the germline V gene. The V segment lost 2 bases and the J segment 4 bases; nucleotides outside the gene matches: 9. CDR3 sequence: CASSVAGTSLADTQYF. CDR3 nucleotide sequence: TGTGCCAGCAGCGTGGCCGGGACTAGTCTAGCAGATACGCAGTATTTT.

The chain carries TRBV7-2 and TRBJ1-2, with 11 bases that match TRBD1. From germline, CDR1 is SGHTA and CDR2 FQGNSA. This CDR3 region has 17 residues. V lost 5 bases to trimming and J lost 3 bases; unmatched junction nucleotides: 11. Here the CDR3 DNA reads TGTGCCAGCAGCCCCCATCCGGGACAGGGGGGGGACTATGGCTACACCTTC. Its translation: CASSPHPGQGGDYGYTF.

The rearrangement uses TRBV12-3 or TRBV12-4 and TRBJ1-5; D gene uncertain. Trimming removed 5 bases from V and 12 bases from J, with 14 bases in between. This CDR3 is 12 amino acids long. The CDR3 reads CASSPDGGHQHF. The CDR3 DNA reads TGTGCCAGCAGTCCCGACGGCGGGCACCAGCATTTT.

As regards this clone: Sequence at one end of the junction differs from germline and may be a read error. The chain employs TRBV7-9 and TRBJ2-7; D is perhaps TRBD1 (6 bases). Germline CDR1 SEHNR, CDR2 FQNEAQ (reference sequence). The CDR3 sequence is 13 residues long. CDR3 sequence: CAISRDTSYEQYF. The CDR3 DNA reads as TGTGCCATCAGCCGGGACACTTCCTACGAGCAGTACTTC.

The chain carries TRBV11-3 and TRBJ2-2; D might be TRBD2 (6 bases). This CDR3 comprises 13 residues. CDR1 and CDR2 (germline): SGHNT, YENEEA. Trimming stripped 3 bases from V and 6 bases from J, with 8 bases between. The CDR3 sequence: CASSFPGAGELFF. In DNA, the CDR3 is TGTGCCAGCAGCTTTCCGGGGGCCGGGGAGCTGTTTTTT. Together with reference TRBV11-3 and TRBJ2-2, the CDR3 gives the full variable domain: EAGVVQSPRYKIIEKKQPVAFWCNPISGHNTLYWYLQNLGQGPELLIRYENEEAVDDSQLPKDRFSAERLKGVDSTLKIQPAELGDSAVYLCASSFPGAGELFFGEGSRLTVL.

Of note for this clone: Within the sample, other DNA sequences also encode this same CDR3. This rearrangement joins TRBV11-2 to TRBJ1-2, with TRBD1 as a possible D gene (5 bases). CDR1 is SGHAT, CDR2 FQNNGV, per germline. The V gene lost 5 bases and the J gene lost 4 bases, with 11 bases spanning the gap. The CDR3 loop spans 13 amino acids. The CDR3 nucleotides read TGTGCCAGCAGCCAACAGGCGTCCTATGGCTACACCTTC. Protein sequence: CASSQQASYGYTF.

This sequence joins TRBV2 and TRBJ1-2; 8 positions match TRBD1. The CDR3 is 13 amino acids. The junction had 0 bases not matched to a gene; V was cut back by 1 base and J by 5 bases. Germline V CDR1 and CDR2: SNHLY, FYNNEI. The chain's CDR3 is CASSEGTGYGYTF. DNA for the CDR3: TGTGCCAGCAGTGAAGGGACAGGGTATGGCTACACCTTC.

J is TRBJ2-1 and V is TRBV6-2 or TRBV6-3, with TRBD1 identical over 8 bases. Trimming at V came to 3 bases and at J to 4 bases, leaving 5 bases not matched to a gene. Germline V gene sequence: CDR1 MNHEY, CDR2 SVGEGT. The CDR3 contains 15 residues. DNA for the CDR3: TGTGCCAGCAGTTATGGGGGACAGGCTTACAATGAGCAGTTCTTC. Translated: CASSYGGQAYNEQFF.

V and J are TRBV19 and TRBJ2-2; 8 bases are a match to TRBD1. This CDR3 region has 15 residues. Germline-derived CDR1 and CDR2 are LNHDA and SQIVND (reference sequence). The ends lost 3 bases at V and 4 bases at J; junction bases unmatched: 4. The CDR3 region has the DNA TGTGCCAGTAGTATGGTTCAGGGGGCCACCGGGGAGCTGTTTTTT. Amino acid sequence: CASSMVQGATGELFF.

About this clone itself: This specimen includes other DNA sequences encoding the same CDR3. The V gene is TRBV7-2, the J gene TRBJ2-7; 7 nucleotides line up with TRBD1. The CDR3 has 14 residues. Trimming at V came to 5 bases and at J to 0 bases, leaving 4 bases not matched to a gene. CDR1 SGHTA and CDR2 FQGNSA come from the germline V gene. DNA of the CDR3: TGTGCCAGCAGCCCTCGGACAGGCTCCTACGAGCAGTACTTC. It yields the protein CASSPRTGSYEQYF.

This chain links TRBV24-1 with TRBJ2-1, with D maybe TRBD2 (5 bases). Germline CDR1 is KGHDR and CDR2 is SFDVKD. V gave up 4 bases and J gave up 2 bases, with 8 bases separating them. This CDR3 is 14 amino acids long. The DNA for the CDR3 is TGTGCCACCAGTGAGTCCGGGACCTACAATGAGCAGTTCTTC. It specifies CATSESGTYNEQFF.

This chain connects TRBV2 to TRBJ2-7, with TRBD2 matching over 9 bases. This CDR3 is built from 13 residues. Germline V gene data show CDR1 as SNHLY and CDR2 as FYNNEI. V lost 5 bases to trimming and J lost 4 bases; unmatched junction nucleotides: 3. The CDR3 is CASSKAGGYEQYF. In DNA form, the CDR3 reads TGTGCCAGCAGTAAGGCGGGGGGGTACGAGCAGTACTTC.

The J gene is TRBJ2-7, the V gene TRBV5-8, with a weak D call TRBD1 (5 bases). V was cut by 5 bases and J by 7 bases, with 16 bases left in between. This CDR3 has 13 residues. From germline, CDR1 is SGHTS and CDR2 YDEGEE. The CDR3 DNA is TGTGCCAGCAGAGGATTTACAGGCCAAGAGCAGTACGTC. This translates into CASRGFTGQEQYV.